What follows are 17 T cell receptor beta chains derived from one specimen sequenced in a study of shared clonotypes between healthy human individuals. Method: immunoSEQ multiplex PCR; TCRdb's copy keeps in-frame clones and lacks some. The table shows some 470,000 clones, with roughly four fifths occurring only once. Sequencing was carried out using PBMCs. The source is a middle-aged woman in good health. Some clones in this sample may be carry-over from other donors' samples.

This chain links TRBV9 with TRBJ1-2; D possibly corresponds to TRBD1 (6 bases). This CDR3 contains 16 residues. Germline V gene sequence: CDR1 SGDLS, CDR2 YYNGEE. Trimming removed 0 bases from V and 6 bases from J, with 18 bases in between. The DNA of the CDR3 is TGTGCCAGCAGCGTAGGAAATCCGGGGGGCTTGGATGGCTACACCTTC. This sequence encodes CASSVGNPGGLDGYTF.

This clone was seen at least ten times. The genes are TRBV29-1 and TRBJ2-1; TRBD1 might be the D (5 bases). Germline values: CDR1 SQVTM, CDR2 ANQGSEA. The V gene lost 1 base and the J gene lost 6 bases, with 13 bases spanning the gap. The CDR3 is 14 residues long. This CDR3 reads CSVEGQGPSNEQFF. CDR3 coding DNA: TGCAGCGTTGAAGGGCAGGGCCCCTCCAATGAGCAGTTCTTC.

This clone was counted once. The chain links TRBV9 to TRBJ2-7; D perhaps matches TRBD1 (6 bases). CDR3 size: 15 residues. Trimming left V 0 bases short and J 2 bases short, with 12 bases between. In germline, CDR1 is SGDLS, CDR2 YYNGEE. As DNA, the CDR3 is TGTGCCAGCAGCGTAGGTGGGGACACCACCTACGAGCAGTACTTC. Its translation is CASSVGGDTTYEQYF.

A note on this clone: The likely explanation is a read error, given a far larger clone one base away. The rearrangement joins TRBV7-3 to TRBJ1-1; D unclear. Germline values: CDR1 SGHTA, CDR2 FQGTGA. The CDR3 is 13 amino acids. The V end lost 2 bases, the J end lost 0 bases, and 4 bases lay between the germline ends. The CDR3 DNA follows: TGTGCCAGCAGCTTAGACCTGAACACTGAAGCTTTCTTT. Amino acid sequence: CASSLDLNTEAFF.

The genes are TRBV29-1 and TRBJ2-7; TRBD2 matches at 7 bases. The V and J ends lost 0 bases and 4 bases, in that order; junction bases with no gene match: 9. This CDR3 is 15 amino acids long. Germline V CDR1 and CDR2: SQVTM, ANQGSEA. CDR3 nucleotide sequence: TGCAGCGTTGAAGATCGGCGGGAGTGGAGTTACGAGCAGTACTTC. This encodes CSVEDRREWSYEQYF.

J is TRBJ2-1 and V is TRBV29-1, with D possibly matching TRBD2 (6 bases). The V and J ends lost 0 bases and 3 bases respectively, with 15 bases between them. The CDR3 is made up of 16 amino acids. Germline-derived CDR1 and CDR2 are SQVTM and ANQGSEA. The CDR3 region has the DNA TGCAGCGTTGAAGATGGGGACGGGAGCCGCTACAATGAGCAGTTCTTC. Translated: CSVEDGDGSRYNEQFF.

About this clone itself: Other nucleotide sequences from this sample produce the same CDR3. CDR3 sequence (DNA): TGCGCCAGCAGCTTGGATCCAGGCCAAGAGACCCAGTACTTC. Its protein product is CASSLDPGQETQYF. This chain joins TRBV5-1 and TRBJ2-5; D ambiguous. Trimming stripped 0 bases from V and 1 base from J, with 7 bases between. CDR3 length equals 14 residues. Germline V gene data show CDR1 as SGHRS and CDR2 as YFSETQ.

The CDR3 nucleotides are TGTGCCAGCAGCTCAGACAGGGTCGTCTATGGCTACACCTTC. It encodes CASSSDRVVYGYTF. The chain combines TRBV11-2 with TRBJ1-2; 7 nucleotides agree with TRBD1. V gave up 4 bases and J gave up 4 bases; unmatched junction bases: 6. In germline, CDR1 is SGHAT, CDR2 FQNNGV. CDR3 length equals 14 residues. The whole variable domain, filled in from reference TRBV11-2 and TRBJ1-2, reads EAGVAQSPRYKIIEKRQSVAFWCNPISGHATLYWYQQILGQGPKLLIQFQNNGVVDDSQLPKDRFSAERLKGVDSTLKIQPAKLEDSAVYLCASSSDRVVYGYTFGSGTRLTVV.

The chain has TRBV7-2 and TRBJ1-5, with D tentatively TRBD1 (6 bases). V was pared by 8 bases and J by 3 bases, with 11 bases between. The CDR3 sequence is 13 residues long. Germline V gene lookup returns CDR1 SGHTA and CDR2 FQGNSA. CDR3 amino acids: CASAPGVNQPQHF. CDR3 sequence (DNA): TGTGCCAGCGCCCCAGGGGTCAATCAGCCCCAGCATTTT.

A note on this clone: This sample also contains other DNA sequences that code for the same CDR3. This sequence joins TRBV30 and TRBJ2-7, with D uncertain. Trimming cost V 0 bases and J 4 bases, with 7 bases left between them. Germline lookup yields CDR1 GTSNPN and CDR2 SVGIG (reference sequence). This CDR3 has 12 residues. DNA of the CDR3: TGTGCCTGGAGTGTAACCCCTTACGAGCAGTACTTC. The encoded protein is CAWSVTPYEQYF.

J is TRBJ2-3 and V is TRBV30; TRBD1 agrees at 7 bases. After removal of 5 bases from V and 5 bases from J, the junction contained 10 bases not matched to a gene. Germline CDR1 is GTSNPN and CDR2 is SVGIG (reference sequence). This CDR3 has 14 residues. CDR3 amino acids: CAWETGAGGDTQYF. CDR3 in DNA: TGTGCCTGGGAAACAGGGGCAGGGGGAGATACGCAGTATTTT. The variable domain in full, with the rest retrieved from reference TRBV30 and TRBJ2-3, is SQTIHQWPATLVQPVGSPLSLECTVEGTSNPNLYWYRQAAGRGLQLLFYSVGIGQISSEVPQNLSASRPQDRQFILSSKKLLLSDSGFYLCAWETGAGGDTQYFGPGTRLTVL.

The V call is TRBV4-2, the J call TRBJ2-2, with D perhaps TRBD1 (6 bases). V was cut by 0 bases and J by 1 base, with 6 bases left in between. The germline V gene has CDR1 LGHNA and CDR2 YNFKEQ. The CDR3 is 15 residues long. CDR3 sequence (DNA): TGTGCCAGCAGCCAAGACAGGGGGAACACCGGGGAGCTGTTTTTT. It specifies CASSQDRGNTGELFF.

The chain combines TRBV28 with TRBJ2-7; 8 nucleotides agree with TRBD1. Trimming took 2 bases from V and 1 from J; bases not matched to a gene: 4. Germline V gives CDR1 MDHEN, CDR2 SYDVKM. The CDR3 is 15 residues long. The CDR3 spells CASSLGQGQSYEQYF. For the CDR3, the DNA is TGTGCCAGCAGTTTAGGACAGGGCCAGTCCTACGAGCAGTACTTC.

The gene calls are TRBV6-5 and TRBJ2-1; TRBD2 agrees at 8 bases. In germline, CDR1 is MNHEY, CDR2 SVGAGI. Trimming took 7 bases from V and 6 from J; bases not matched to a gene: 5. This CDR3 is built from 13 residues. The CDR3 DNA reads as TGTGCCAGCATTGCGGGAGGTATCAATGAGCAGTTCTTC. Translating gives CASIAGGINEQFF.

As for this clone: One base separates it from a far larger clone, so it is likely a read error. Other nucleotide sequences from this sample produce the same CDR3. The J gene is TRBJ2-5, the V gene TRBV7-2, with D unresolved. Germline values: CDR1 SGHTA, CDR2 FQGNSA. The CDR3 is 13 amino acids. The CDR3 loop is CASSLVQQETQYF. CDR3 coding DNA: TGTGCCAGCAGCTTAGTACAGCAAGAGACTCAGTACTTC.

A word on this clone: This may come from a read error, since a much larger clone is one base off. The chain is built from TRBV30 and TRBJ2-5; D not certain. The CDR3 is 12 amino acids. Germline CDR1 is GTSNPN and CDR2 is SVGIG (reference sequence). The CDR3 sequence: CAWKQNQGTQYF. In DNA form, the CDR3 reads TGTGCCTGGAAACAGAATCAAGGGACCCAGTACTTC.

The rearrangement uses TRBV19 and TRBJ2-3, with a weak D call TRBD2 (6 bases). Trimming removed 1 base at V and 4 bases at J, with 15 bases between. The CDR3 length is 16 residues. Germline-derived CDR1 and CDR2 are LNHDA and SQIVND (reference sequence). CDR3 sequence reads: CASSIANRGVADTQYF. The CDR3, as DNA: TGTGCCAGTAGTATAGCCAATCGCGGGGTCGCAGATACGCAGTATTTT.